Following are 6 T cell receptor beta chains from one sample sequenced in a study of shared clonotypes between healthy human individuals (dated by TCRdb to about 2020). Library creation used the immunoSEQ multiplex PCR assay. TCRdb took over this immuneACCESS table, retaining in-frame rearrangements with V and J assigned. Such tables are incomplete; in checked studies, under half of the missing clones stem from an unresolved V gene, and the remainder is unexplained. A total of some 2 million clones appear in this sample, roughly 95% of them only once. The ten largest clonotypes hold around 0.13% of the sample. The sample comprised naive CD4+ T cells sorted from blood. This specimen's cell subset or site label, per the study, means: CD45RA+ positively selected. The receptors were sampled from a man in his late teens or twenties in good health.

To note about this clone: The same CDR3 arises from other DNA sequences in this sample as well. J is TRBJ1-5 and V is TRBV19; D is unresolved. CDR1 is LNHDA and CDR2 is SQIVND in the germline V gene (reference sequence). The CDR3 is 13 residues long. V was shortened by 6 bases and J by 1 base, with 7 bases between the two germline ends. The CDR3 reads CASSRVSNQPQHF. CDR3 DNA sequence: TGTGCCAGTAGCCGGGTAAGCAATCAGCCCCAGCATTTT.

The chain links TRBV5-1 to TRBJ1-1, with 7 bases fitting TRBD1. The germline V gene encodes CDR1 SGHRS and CDR2 YFSETQ. Trimming removed 6 bases from V and 0 bases from J; junction bases left unmatched: 5. There are 14 residues in the CDR3. The CDR3 reads CASTSQGVNTEAFF. DNA of the CDR3: TGCGCCAGCACCTCCCAGGGGGTGAACACTGAAGCTTTCTTT. Using reference TRBV5-1 and TRBJ1-1 for the parts outside the CDR3, the full variable domain is KAGVTQTPRYLIKTRGQQVTLSCSPISGHRSVSWYQQTPGQGLQFLFEYFSETQRNKGNFPGRFSGRQFSNSRSEMNVSTLELGDSALYLCASTSQGVNTEAFFGQGTRLTVV.

This chain joins TRBV6-5 and TRBJ2-7; maybe TRBD2 (5 bases). The germline gives CDR1 MNHEY, CDR2 SVGAGI. V was cut by 0 bases and J by 0 bases, with 12 bases left in between. The CDR3 covers 16 residues. This chain's CDR3 is CASSYSRVGVSYEQYF. CDR3 DNA: TGTGCCAGCAGTTACTCGAGGGTGGGAGTCTCCTACGAGCAGTACTTC.

V usage is TRBV5-1 and J usage is TRBJ2-3; a possible D gene is TRBD1 (5 bases). Trimming took off 0 bases at V and 4 bases at J, with 15 bases between the two ends. Germline V gene lookup returns CDR1 SGHRS and CDR2 YFSETQ. This CDR3 has 16 amino acids. In DNA, the CDR3 is TGCGCCAGCAGCTTGGGGGGCTTAGGGGCCGCAGATACGCAGTATTTT. Amino acids: CASSLGGLGAADTQYF. Variable domain in full (rest from reference TRBV5-1 and TRBJ2-3): KAGVTQTPRYLIKTRGQQVTLSCSPISGHRSVSWYQQTPGQGLQFLFEYFSETQRNKGNFPGRFSGRQFSNSRSEMNVSTLELGDSALYLCASSLGGLGAADTQYFGPGTRLTVL.

V is TRBV29-1 and J is TRBJ1-2; a weak D match, TRBD1 (6 bases). V dropped 4 bases and J dropped 9 bases, with 12 bases sitting between them. Looked up from germline, CDR1 is SQVTM and CDR2 is ANQGSEA. The length of the CDR3 is 11 residues. CDR3 region: CSVGQAGSYTF. Here the CDR3 DNA reads TGCAGCGTTGGACAGGCCGGTAGCTACACCTTC.

The rearrangement joins TRBV5-1 to TRBJ2-5; D not certain. The CDR3 length is 14 residues. Trimming removed 0 bases from V and 5 bases from J, with 11 bases in between. Germline V gene lookup returns CDR1 SGHRS and CDR2 YFSETQ. This CDR3 reads CASSLGADRETQYF. CDR3 DNA sequence: TGCGCCAGCAGCTTGGGAGCAGATCGGGAGACCCAGTACTTC.